Sequencing of this T cell receptor beta chain was carried out in a study of T cell repertoires in cytomegalovirus infection. Findings and caveats of the study: In two of eight donors, the top clonotype was HLA-C-restricted CMV-specific.

One entry per CDR3 protein results from TCRdb running MiXCR on the reads. The sample shows about 830,000 distinct CDR3 sequences, about 30% of them seen only once. This clonotype was counted many times. As yet, its antigen is unknown. The CDR3 has 11 residues. Germline CDR1 is SGHTA and CDR2 is FQGNSA. V gave up 4 bases and J gave up 8 bases, with 6 bases separating them. V usage is TRBV7-2 and J usage is TRBJ2-1; no firm D call. The clonotype comes from a human donor in good health (CMV status not recorded). Some clones in this sample may be carry-over from other donors' samples. The sequenced sample was cultured CD8+ T cells from PBMCs, obtained from culture after CMV antigen stimulation. The CDR3 DNA reads TGTGCCAGCAGCTATTTCGATGAGCAGTTCTTC. It codes for CASSYFDEQFF.